This T cell receptor (beta chain) stems from a study of blood T cell repertoires in COVID-19. Study-wide context: Sites across the United States, Italy and Spain contributed samples from acute and convalescent COVID-19. Sample material is recorded as cDNA or gDNA derived from T cells, B-cell-depleted T cells, or PBMCs.

Original methodology: Counts of nucleated cells, estimated from reference gene primer amplification, were obtained. The protocol was immunoSEQ multiplex PCR, while the TCRdb copy is restricted to in-frame clones and leaves out a portion. That table supplies the V and J calls and clone size; D and trimming were determined from the DNA. The sample contains under 300,000 clones, about 70% of which appear only once. V lost 0 bases and J lost 7, with 8 bases in between. Per germline, CDR1 SGHRS and CDR2 YFSETQ. This CDR3 region has 13 residues. The sequence was collected from an elderly woman with acute or convalescent COVID-19. The chain carries TRBV5-1 and TRBJ1-5; D gene unclear. Input material: peripheral blood. The CDR3 sequence: CASSLGPRQPQHF. DNA of the CDR3: TGCGCCAGCAGCTTGGGGCCTAGGCAGCCCCAGCATTTT.